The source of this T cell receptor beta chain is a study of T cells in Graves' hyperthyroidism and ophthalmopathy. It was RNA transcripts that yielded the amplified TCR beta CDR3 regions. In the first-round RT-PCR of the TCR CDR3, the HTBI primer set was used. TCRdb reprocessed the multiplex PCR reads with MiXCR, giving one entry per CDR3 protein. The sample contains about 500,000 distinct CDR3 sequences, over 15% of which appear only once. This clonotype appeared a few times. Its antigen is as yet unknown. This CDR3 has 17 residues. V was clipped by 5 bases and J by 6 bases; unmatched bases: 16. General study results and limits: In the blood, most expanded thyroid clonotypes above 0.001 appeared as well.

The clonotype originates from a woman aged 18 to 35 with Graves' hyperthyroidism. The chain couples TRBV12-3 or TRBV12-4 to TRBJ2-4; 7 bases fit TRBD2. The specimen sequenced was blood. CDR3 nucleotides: TGTGCCAGCAGTACCCTAGCGGAGGGCGCTGAGGGAAACATTCAGTACTTC. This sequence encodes CASSTLAEGAEGNIQYF.